Included here is one TCR beta chain sequence, with context. Its antigen remains unidentified. This sample stems from a study of T cell responses to AZD1222 COVID-19 vaccine. Study results and limitations: As reported, nearly half of all spike-specific TCRs target variant regions that are unmutated. Most donors were white British, females outnumbered males, and clonal diversity was possibly underestimated.

The CDR3 consists of 15 residues. The germline gives CDR1 MDHEN, CDR2 SYDVKM. The ends were cut back, 0 bases at V and 0 bases at J, with 6 bases in the middle. Repertoires were generated with immunoSEQ multiplex PCR, while TCRdb's copy carries only in-frame clones and drops some. The repertoire has 150,000 to 200,000 clones, roughly 94% of them found once; the top ten carry roughly 1.7%. Sequencing was performed on peripheral blood, taken 28 days after the second AZD1222 dose. V is TRBV28 and J is TRBJ1-5; D is ambiguous. This clonotype was sampled from an adult who received the AZD1222 COVID-19 vaccine. This CDR3 is CASSLWDGSNQPQHF. CDR3 bases: TGTGCCAGCAGTTTATGGGACGGTAGCAATCAGCCCCAGCATTTT.